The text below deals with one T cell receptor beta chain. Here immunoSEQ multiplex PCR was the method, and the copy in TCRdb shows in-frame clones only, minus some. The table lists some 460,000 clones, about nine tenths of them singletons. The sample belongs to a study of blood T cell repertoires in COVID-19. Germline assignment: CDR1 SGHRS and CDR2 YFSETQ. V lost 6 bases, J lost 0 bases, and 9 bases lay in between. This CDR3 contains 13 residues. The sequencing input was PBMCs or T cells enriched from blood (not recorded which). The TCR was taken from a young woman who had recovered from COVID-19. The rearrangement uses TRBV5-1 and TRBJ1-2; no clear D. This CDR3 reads CASKSATNYGYTF. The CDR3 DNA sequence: TGCGCCAGCAAGAGTGCTACTAACTATGGCTACACCTTC.